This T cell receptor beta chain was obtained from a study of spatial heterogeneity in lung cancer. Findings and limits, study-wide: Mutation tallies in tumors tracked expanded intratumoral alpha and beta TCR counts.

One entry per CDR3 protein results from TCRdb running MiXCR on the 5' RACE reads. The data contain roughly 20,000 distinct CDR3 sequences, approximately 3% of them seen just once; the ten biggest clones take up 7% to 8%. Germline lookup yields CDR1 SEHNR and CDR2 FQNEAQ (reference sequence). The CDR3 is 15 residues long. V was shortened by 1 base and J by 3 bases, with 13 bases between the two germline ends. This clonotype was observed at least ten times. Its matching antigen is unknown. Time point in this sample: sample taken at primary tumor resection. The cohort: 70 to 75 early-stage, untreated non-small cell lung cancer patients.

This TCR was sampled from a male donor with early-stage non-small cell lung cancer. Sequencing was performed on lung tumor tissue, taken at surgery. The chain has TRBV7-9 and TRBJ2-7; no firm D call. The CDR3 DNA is TGTGCCAGCAGCTTAGGCCAAGGGATTTACTACGAGCAGTACTTC. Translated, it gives CASSLGQGIYYEQYF.